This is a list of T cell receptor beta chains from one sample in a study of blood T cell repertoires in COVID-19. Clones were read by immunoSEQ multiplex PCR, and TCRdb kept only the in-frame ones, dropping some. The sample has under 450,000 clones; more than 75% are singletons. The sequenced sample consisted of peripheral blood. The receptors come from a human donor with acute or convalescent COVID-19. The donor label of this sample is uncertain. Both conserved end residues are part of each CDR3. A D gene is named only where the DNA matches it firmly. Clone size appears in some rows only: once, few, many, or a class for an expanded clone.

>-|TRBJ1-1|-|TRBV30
TGTGCCCGCACCTCGGCGGGTGAAGCTTTCTTT
CARTSAGEAFF
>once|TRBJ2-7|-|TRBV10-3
TGTGCCATCGCGGGGTCCCCCGATTACGAGCAGTACTTC
CAIAGSPDYEQYF
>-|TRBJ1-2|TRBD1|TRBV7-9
TGTGCCAGCAGCCCCGGACAGGGGTGGGGCTACACCTTC
CASSPGQGWGYTF
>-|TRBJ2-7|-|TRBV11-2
TGTGCCAGCAGCTTAGCCAGGGGGGCCACCGAGCAGTACTTC
CASSLARGATEQYF
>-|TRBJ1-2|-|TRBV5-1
TGCGCCAGCAGCCTTGACCCCGGACAGTCCTATGGCTACACCTTC
CASSLDPGQSYGYTF
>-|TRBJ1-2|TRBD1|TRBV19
TGTGCCAGTAGTATCCGGGACAGGGCTGGCTACACCTTC
CASSIRDRAGYTF
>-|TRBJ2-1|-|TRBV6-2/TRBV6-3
TGTGCCAGCAGTTGGGAGGCCCCTGGCAATGAGCAGTTCTTC
CASSWEAPGNEQFF
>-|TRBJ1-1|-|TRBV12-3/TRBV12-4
TGTGCCAGCAGTTTAGGGGGGGGCACTGAAGCTTTCTTT
CASSLGGGTEAFF
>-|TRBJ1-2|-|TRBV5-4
TGTGCCAGCAGCCAGGGTGGCTATGGCTACACCTTC
CASSQGGYGYTF
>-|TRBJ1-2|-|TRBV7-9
TGTGCCAGCAGCTTTGCGGTTGTCCGTGACAGCCTCGGTGGCTACACCTTC
CASSFAVVRDSLGGYTF
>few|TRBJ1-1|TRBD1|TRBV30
TGTGCCTGGAGGACAGGGCCTAACACTGAAGCTTTCTTT
CAWRTGPNTEAFF
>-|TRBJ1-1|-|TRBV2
TGTGCCAGCAGTGACGGTTACACTGAAGCTTTCTTT
CASSDGYTEAFF
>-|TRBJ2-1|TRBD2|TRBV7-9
TGTGCCAGCAGACTTAAGCGGGGGGGTATCTACAATGAGCAGTTCTTC
CASRLKRGGIYNEQFF
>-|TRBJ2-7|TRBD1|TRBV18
TGTGCCAGCTCACCAGGACAGGGAATATACGAGCAGTACTTC
CASSPGQGIYEQYF
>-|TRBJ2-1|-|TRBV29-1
TGCAGCGCCGACCCGGGGGAGCCGGAGTACAATGAGCAGTTCTTC
CSADPGEPEYNEQFF
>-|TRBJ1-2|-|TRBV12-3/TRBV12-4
TGTGCCAGCAGCCAAGAGCCGTATGGCTACACCTTC
CASSQEPYGYTF
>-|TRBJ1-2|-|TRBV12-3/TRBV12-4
TGTGCCAGCAGTCGACTGGGTGGCTACACCTTC
CASSRLGGYTF
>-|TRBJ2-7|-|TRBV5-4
TGTGCCAGCAGCGGGGGACTGGGGAGCTCCTACGAGCAGTACTTC
CASSGGLGSSYEQYF
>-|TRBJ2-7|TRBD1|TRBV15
TGTGCCACCAGCAGACAGGGGGCCATGGCAGGCTACGAGCAGTACTTC
CATSRQGAMAGYEQYF
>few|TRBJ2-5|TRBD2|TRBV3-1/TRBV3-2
TGTGCCAGCAAACTAGCGGCTCAAGAGACCCAGTACTTC
CASKLAAQETQYF
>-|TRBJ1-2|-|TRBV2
TGTGCCAGCAATGAACAGGGCCTTAGGAATGGCTACACCTTC
CASNEQGLRNGYTF
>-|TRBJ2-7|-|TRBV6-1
TGTGCCAGCAGTGAACAGGGGCGGACCTACGAGCAGTACTTC
CASSEQGRTYEQYF
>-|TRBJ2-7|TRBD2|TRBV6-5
TGTGCCAGCAGGGACTGGTCGGGACTACGCTACGAGCAGTACTTC
CASRDWSGLRYEQYF
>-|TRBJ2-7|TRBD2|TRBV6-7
TGTGCCAGCAGTTACTCCGGGACTAGCGGGAACGAGCAGTACTTC
CASSYSGTSGNEQYF
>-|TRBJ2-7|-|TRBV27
TGTGCCAGCAGCCTCGAGTTCGCGCAGGGCACCTACGAGCAGTACTTC
CASSLEFAQGTYEQYF
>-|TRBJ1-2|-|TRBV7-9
TGTGCCACCCCCCGGGGGGACGTTACTCTGTACACCTTC
CATPRGDVTLYTF
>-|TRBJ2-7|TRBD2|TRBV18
TGTGCCAGCTCTCCCGGACTAGCGGGGGGAGGTGAGCAGTACTTC
CASSPGLAGGGEQYF
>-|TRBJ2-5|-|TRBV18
TGTGCCAGCTCACCGGCGGGGGAGACCCAGTACTTC
CASSPAGETQYF
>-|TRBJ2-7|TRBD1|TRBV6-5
TGTGCCAGCAGTTATACGGGACAGGGCGTGGAGCAGTACTTC
CASSYTGQGVEQYF
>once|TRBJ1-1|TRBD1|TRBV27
TGTGCCAGCAGCAGGGACAGGGGAAGTACTGAAGCTTTCTTT
CASSRDRGSTEAFF
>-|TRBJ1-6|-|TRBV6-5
TGTGCCAGCAGTTACTCGCGGCAGACCACGAATTCACCCCTCCACTTT
CASSYSRQTTNSPLHF
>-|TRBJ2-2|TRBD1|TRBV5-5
TGTGCCAGCGACCGATTAGGCCGGGACAGGGGGCCCGGGGAGCTGTTTTTT
CASDRLGRDRGPGELFF
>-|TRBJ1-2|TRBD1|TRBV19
TGTGCCAGTAGTAACAGGGGCTATGGCTACACCTTC
CASSNRGYGYTF
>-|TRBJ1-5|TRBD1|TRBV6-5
TGTGCCAGCAGGCCTACAGGGGATAGCAATCAGCCCCAGCATTTT
CASRPTGDSNQPQHF
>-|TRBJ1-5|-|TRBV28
TGTGCCAGCAGTTTGATGGACGTCGGAGGTCTACGGAATCAGCCCCAGCATTTT
CASSLMDVGGLRNQPQHF
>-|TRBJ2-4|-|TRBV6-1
TGTGCCAGCAGTGAAGTTAGATTGAACATTCAGTACTTC
CASSEVRLNIQYF
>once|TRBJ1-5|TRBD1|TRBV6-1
TGTGCCAGCAGTGGGAGACAGGGCCGGGACAATCAGCCCCAGCATTTT
CASSGRQGRDNQPQHF
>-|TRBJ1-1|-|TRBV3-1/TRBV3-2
TGTGCCAGCAGACACGGGAGGGCGGCTGCTTTCTTT
CASRHGRAAAFF
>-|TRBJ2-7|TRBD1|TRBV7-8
TGTGCCAGCAGCTACCGGACAGGGGTGGACGAGCAGTACTTC
CASSYRTGVDEQYF
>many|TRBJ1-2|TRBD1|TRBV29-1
TGCAGCGTCTATGACAGGGGGCCTTACGGCTACACCTTC
CSVYDRGPYGYTF
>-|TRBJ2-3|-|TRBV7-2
TGTGCCAGCAGCTCTAACTCGGTCCCAGATACGCAGTATTTT
CASSSNSVPDTQYF
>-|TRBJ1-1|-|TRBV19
TGTGCCAGTAGTTCCGACACGAACACTGAAGCTTTCTTT
CASSSDTNTEAFF
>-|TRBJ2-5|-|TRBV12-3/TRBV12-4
TGTGCCAGCAGTTTTAAGAGGCAAGAGACCCAGTACTTC
CASSFKRQETQYF
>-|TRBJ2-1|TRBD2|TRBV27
TGTGCCAGCAGTTTATGGAGCGGGACGCGCAATGAGCAGTTCTTC
CASSLWSGTRNEQFF
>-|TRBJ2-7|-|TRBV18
TGTGCCAGCTCGAAGGACAGAAGACCTTCCTACGAGCAGTACTTC
CASSKDRRPSYEQYF
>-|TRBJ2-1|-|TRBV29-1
TGCAGCGTTGATGGGGGGAGCAATGAGCAGTTCTTC
CSVDGGSNEQFF
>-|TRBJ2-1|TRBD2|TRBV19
TGTGCCAGTAGTTCCCGAACTAGCGGGAACAATGAGCAGTTCTTC
CASSSRTSGNNEQFF
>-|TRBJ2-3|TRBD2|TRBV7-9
TGTGCCAGCAGCTTAGGGGGACTAGTGCCTCGCCTCCGCACAGATACGCAGTATTTT
CASSLGGLVPRLRTDTQYF
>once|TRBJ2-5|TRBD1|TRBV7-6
TGTGCCAGCAGCTTGGACAGGGGAAAAGAGACCCAGTACTTC
CASSLDRGKETQYF
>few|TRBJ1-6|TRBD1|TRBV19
TGTGCCAGTAGTACCTTTGGGACAGGGGGTAATTCACCCCTCCACTTT
CASSTFGTGGNSPLHF
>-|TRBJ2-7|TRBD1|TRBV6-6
TGTGCCAGCAGTTACTCTACAGGGGGCGAGCAGTACTTC
CASSYSTGGEQYF
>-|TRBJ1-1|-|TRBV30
TGTGCCTGGAGCCGCGGGGGTCTCACTGAAGCTTTCTTT
CAWSRGGLTEAFF
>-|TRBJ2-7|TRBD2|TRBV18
TGTGCCAGCTCATCGGGACTGATAGCGGGGGGCTACGAGCAGTACTTC
CASSSGLIAGGYEQYF
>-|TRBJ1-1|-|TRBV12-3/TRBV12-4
TGTGCCAGCAGTTCCAGGGCCACTGAAGCTTTCTTT
CASSSRATEAFF
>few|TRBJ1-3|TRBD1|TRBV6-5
TGTGCCAGCAGCAGACAGGGATCCTCTGGAAACACCATATATTTT
CASSRQGSSGNTIYF
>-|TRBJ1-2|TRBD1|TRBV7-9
TGTGCCAGCAGCTCCAACAGGGGAGATGGCTACACCTTC
CASSSNRGDGYTF
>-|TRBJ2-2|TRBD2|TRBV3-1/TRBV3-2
TGTGCCAGCAGCCAAGCGGGGGGGCCCGGGGAGCTGTTTTTT
CASSQAGGPGELFF
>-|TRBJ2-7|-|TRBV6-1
TGTGCCAGCAGTGAGGTACAGTCCCCCTACGAGCAGTACTTC
CASSEVQSPYEQYF
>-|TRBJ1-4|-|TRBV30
TGTGCCTGGAGTGAGGACTTAAATAATGAAAAACTGTTTTTT
CAWSEDLNNEKLFF